The 5 T cell receptor beta chains given below trace back to one sample, sequenced in a study of shared clonotypes between healthy human individuals. In the naive CD8 group, cells lacked CD45RO and were positively selected for CCR7, so terminally differentiated effector memory CD45RA+ cells were left out. Measured with immunoSEQ multiplex PCR; TCRdb has only the in-frame clones, and not every one. The data contain about 820,000 clones, around 92% of them singletons. The sequenced sample consisted of naive CD8+ T cells sorted from blood. Source of these receptors: a man aged 25 to 40 in good health.

This rearrangement joins TRBV9 to TRBJ2-2; the D is unclear. The CDR3 contains 13 residues. CDR1 and CDR2 (germline): SGDLS, YYNGEE. The V end was cut by 1 base, the J end by 1 base, with 2 bases between. The CDR3 sequence: CASSVRNTGELFF. CDR3 nucleotide sequence: TGTGCCAGCAGCGTAAGGAACACCGGGGAGCTGTTTTTT.

The V gene is TRBV28, the J gene TRBJ2-7; D gene unclear. V was clipped by 2 bases and J by 1 base, with 9 bases between them. This CDR3 has 14 residues. The germline V gene encodes CDR1 MDHEN and CDR2 SYDVKM. CDR3 nucleotide sequence: TGTGCCAGCAGTTTAAGTGGGAAATCCTACGAGCAGTACTTC. Its protein is CASSLSGKSYEQYF.

V gene TRBV28 combines with J gene TRBJ2-7, with 10 bases identical to TRBD2. Losses at the gene ends were 5 bases for V and 3 bases for J; bases not matched to a gene: 10. Germline V gene lookup returns CDR1 MDHEN and CDR2 SYDVKM. This CDR3 region has 16 residues. DNA for the CDR3: TGTGCCAGCAGTGTAGGGACTAGCGTAACTTTCTACGAGCAGTACTTC. This sequence encodes CASSVGTSVTFYEQYF.

The chain carries TRBV7-9 and TRBJ2-1; 10 nucleotides agree with TRBD2. The germline V gene encodes CDR1 SEHNR and CDR2 FQNEAQ (reference sequence). The CDR3 is 15 residues long. The V segment lost 5 bases and the J segment 6 bases; nucleotides outside the gene matches: 7. The CDR3 reads CASSRPGLALNEQFF. In DNA form, the CDR3 reads TGTGCCAGCAGCAGGCCGGGACTAGCGCTCAATGAGCAGTTCTTC.

Regarding this clone: One junction end disagrees with the germline gene, perhaps due to a read error. The chain joins TRBV30 to TRBJ2-3, with 13 bases fitting TRBD2. This CDR3 contains 15 residues. The germline CDR1 and CDR2 sequences are GTSNPN and SVGIG (reference sequence). The CDR3 DNA is TGTGCCCTAGATCGGACTAGCGGGAGCACCGATACGCAGTATTTT. It specifies CALDRTSGSTDTQYF.